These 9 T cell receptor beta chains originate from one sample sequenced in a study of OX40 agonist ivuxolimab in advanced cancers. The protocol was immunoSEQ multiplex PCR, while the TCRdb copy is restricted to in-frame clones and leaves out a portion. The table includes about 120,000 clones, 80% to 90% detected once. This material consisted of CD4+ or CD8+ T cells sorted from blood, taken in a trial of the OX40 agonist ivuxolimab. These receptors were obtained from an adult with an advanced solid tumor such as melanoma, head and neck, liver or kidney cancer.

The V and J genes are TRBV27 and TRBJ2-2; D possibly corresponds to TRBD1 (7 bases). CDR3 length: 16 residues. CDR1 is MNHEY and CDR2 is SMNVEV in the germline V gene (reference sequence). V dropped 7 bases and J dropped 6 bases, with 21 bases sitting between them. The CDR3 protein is CASIRQGGGVAGELFF. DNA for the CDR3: TGTGCCAGCATCAGACAGGGAGGTGGTGTGGCCGGGGAGCTGTTTTTT.

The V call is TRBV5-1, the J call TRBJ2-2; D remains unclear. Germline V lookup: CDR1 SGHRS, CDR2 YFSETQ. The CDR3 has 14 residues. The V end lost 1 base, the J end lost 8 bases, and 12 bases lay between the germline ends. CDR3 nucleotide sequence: TGCGCCAGCAGCTTGTCGCTCCCCGAGGGGGAGCTGTTTTTT. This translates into CASSLSLPEGELFF.

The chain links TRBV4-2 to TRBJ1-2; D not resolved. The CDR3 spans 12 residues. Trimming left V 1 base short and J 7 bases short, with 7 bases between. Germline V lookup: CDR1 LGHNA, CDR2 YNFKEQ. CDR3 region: CASSQGSSGYTF. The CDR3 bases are TGTGCCAGCAGCCAAGGGAGCTCTGGCTACACCTTC.

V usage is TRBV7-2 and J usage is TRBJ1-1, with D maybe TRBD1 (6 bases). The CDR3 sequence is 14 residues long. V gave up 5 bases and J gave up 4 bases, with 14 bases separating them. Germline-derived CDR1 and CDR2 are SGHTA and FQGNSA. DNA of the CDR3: TGTGCCAGCAGCGCCACAGGGACTGTCACTGAAGCTTTCTTT. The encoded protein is CASSATGTVTEAFF.

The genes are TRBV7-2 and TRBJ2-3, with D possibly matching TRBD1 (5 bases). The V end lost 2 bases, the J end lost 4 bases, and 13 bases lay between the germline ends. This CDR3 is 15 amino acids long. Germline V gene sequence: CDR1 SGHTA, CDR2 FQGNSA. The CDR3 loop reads CASSLSGAVADTQYF. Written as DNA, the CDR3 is TGTGCCAGCAGCTTAAGTGGGGCGGTCGCAGATACGCAGTATTTT.

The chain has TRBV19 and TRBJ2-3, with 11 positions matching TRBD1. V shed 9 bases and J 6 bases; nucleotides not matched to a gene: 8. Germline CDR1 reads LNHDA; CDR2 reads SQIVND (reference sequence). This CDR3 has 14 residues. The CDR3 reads CARIPGQGGDTQYF. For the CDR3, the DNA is TGTGCCAGGATACCGGGACAGGGGGGGGATACGCAGTATTTT.

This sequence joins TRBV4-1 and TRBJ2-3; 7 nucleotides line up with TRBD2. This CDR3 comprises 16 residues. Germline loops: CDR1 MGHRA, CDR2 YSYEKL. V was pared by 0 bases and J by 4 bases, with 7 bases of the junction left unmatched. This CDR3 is CASSQESSGTPDTQYF. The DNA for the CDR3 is TGCGCCAGCAGCCAAGAATCGAGCGGGACCCCAGATACGCAGTATTTT.

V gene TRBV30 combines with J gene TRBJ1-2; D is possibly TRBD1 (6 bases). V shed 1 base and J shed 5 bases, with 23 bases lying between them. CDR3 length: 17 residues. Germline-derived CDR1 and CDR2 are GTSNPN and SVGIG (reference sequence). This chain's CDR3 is CAWSAYRDTSGAYGYTF. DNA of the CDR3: TGTGCCTGGAGTGCGTACCGGGACACTTCTGGGGCATATGGCTACACCTTC.

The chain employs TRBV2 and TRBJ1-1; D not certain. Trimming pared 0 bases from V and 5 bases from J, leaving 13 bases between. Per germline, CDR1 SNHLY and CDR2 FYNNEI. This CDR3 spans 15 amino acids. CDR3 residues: CASSEAEWRGTEAFF. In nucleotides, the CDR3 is TGTGCCAGCAGTGAAGCGGAGTGGCGAGGGACTGAAGCTTTCTTT.